These 5 T cell receptor beta chains share one sample of origin, sequenced in a study of CD8 T cells in ankylosing spondylitis. Study results and caveats: What appeared characteristic of ankylosing spondylitis blood was a TCR beta motif of 7 or 8 highly homologous variants.

MiXCR, applied by TCRdb to the 5' RACE reads, yields one record per CDR3 protein. This sample has some 800,000 distinct CDR3 sequences, with roughly 10% found just once. For these receptors, no antigen is known. Sequencing was carried out using blood, either unsorted or a sorted T cell fraction (not recorded which). The receptors stem from a male donor with ankylosing spondylitis.

This clonotype was picked up many times. The chain employs TRBV12-3 or TRBV12-4 and TRBJ2-1; possible D gene TRBD1, 6 bases. The V end was cut by 5 bases, the J end by 8 bases, with 19 bases between. The CDR3 covers 15 residues. Here the CDR3 reads CASSQIGQKGDEQFF. The CDR3, as DNA: TGTGCCAGCAGTCAAATTGGACAGAAAGGCGATGAGCAGTTCTTC.

V gene TRBV10-3 combines with J gene TRBJ1-4; 8 nucleotides line up with TRBD1. The CDR3 has 14 residues. CDR1 and CDR2 (germline): ENHRY, SYGVKD. The V and J ends lost 7 bases and 6 bases, in that order; junction bases with no gene match: 7. Here the CDR3 DNA reads TGTGCCATCAAAGGGACACAGGGGGATGAAAAACTGTTTTTT. This sequence encodes CAIKGTQGDEKLFF.

This clonotype was recorded many times. V usage is TRBV10-3 and J usage is TRBJ2-7, with D hard to call. V lost 1 base to trimming and J lost 2 bases, with 9 bases between them. This CDR3 is built from 14 residues. The germline CDR1 and CDR2 sequences are ENHRY and SYGVKD. In nucleotides, the CDR3 is TGTGCCATCAGTGAGTTAACAGTAACCTACGAGCAGTACTTC. Translated, it gives CAISELTVTYEQYF.

This clonotype showed up just a few times. The V and J genes are TRBV28 and TRBJ1-5; D is possibly TRBD1 (6 bases). From germline, CDR1 is MDHEN and CDR2 SYDVKM. V was trimmed by 6 bases and J by 0 bases, leaving 15 bases between them. The CDR3 consists of 16 residues. This chain's CDR3 is CASRTGAVYSNQPQHF. In nucleotides, the CDR3 is TGTGCCAGCAGGACAGGCGCGGTTTATAGCAATCAGCCCCAGCATTTT.

This clonotype was counted between two and nine times. The chain joins TRBV7-2 to TRBJ2-1; D unclear. From germline, CDR1 is SGHTA and CDR2 FQGNSA. The CDR3 extends over 11 amino acids. V dropped 5 bases and J dropped 12 bases, with 11 bases sitting between them. CDR3 amino acids: CASSQRAGQFF. CDR3 coding DNA: TGTGCCAGCAGCCAAAGGGCTGGGCAGTTCTTC.